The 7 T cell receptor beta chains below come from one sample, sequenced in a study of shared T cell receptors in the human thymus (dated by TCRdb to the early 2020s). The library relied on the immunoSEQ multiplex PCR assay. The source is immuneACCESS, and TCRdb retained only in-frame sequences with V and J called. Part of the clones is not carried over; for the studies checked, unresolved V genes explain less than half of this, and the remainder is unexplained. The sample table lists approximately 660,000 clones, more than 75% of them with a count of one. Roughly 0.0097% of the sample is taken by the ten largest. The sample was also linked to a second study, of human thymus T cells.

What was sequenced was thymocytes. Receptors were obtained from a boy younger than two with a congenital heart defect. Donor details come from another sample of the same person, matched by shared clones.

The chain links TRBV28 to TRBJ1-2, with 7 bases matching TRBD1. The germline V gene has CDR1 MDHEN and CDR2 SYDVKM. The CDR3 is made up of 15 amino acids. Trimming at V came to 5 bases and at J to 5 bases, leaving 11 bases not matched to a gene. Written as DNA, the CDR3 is TGTGCCAGCAGTCCTATAGCCCCGGACAGGTATGGCTACACCTTC. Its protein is CASSPIAPDRYGYTF.

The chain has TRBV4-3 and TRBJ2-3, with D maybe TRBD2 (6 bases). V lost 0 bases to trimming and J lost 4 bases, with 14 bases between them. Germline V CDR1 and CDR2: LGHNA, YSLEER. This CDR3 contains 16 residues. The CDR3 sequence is CASSQDRVRGADTQYF. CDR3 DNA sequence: TGCGCCAGCAGCCAAGACAGGGTGCGGGGCGCAGATACGCAGTATTTT.

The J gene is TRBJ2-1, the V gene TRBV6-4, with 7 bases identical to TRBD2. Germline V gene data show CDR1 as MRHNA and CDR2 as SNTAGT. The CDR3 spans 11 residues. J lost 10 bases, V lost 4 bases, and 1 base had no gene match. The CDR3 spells CASSAGREQFF. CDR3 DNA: TGTGCCAGCAGTGCCGGGAGGGAGCAGTTCTTC.

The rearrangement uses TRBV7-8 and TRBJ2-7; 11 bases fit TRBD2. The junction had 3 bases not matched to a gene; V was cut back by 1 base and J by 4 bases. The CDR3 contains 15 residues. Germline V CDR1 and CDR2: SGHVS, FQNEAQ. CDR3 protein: CASSLETSGNYEQYF. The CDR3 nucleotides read TGTGCCAGCAGCTTAGAGACTAGCGGGAATTACGAGCAGTACTTC.

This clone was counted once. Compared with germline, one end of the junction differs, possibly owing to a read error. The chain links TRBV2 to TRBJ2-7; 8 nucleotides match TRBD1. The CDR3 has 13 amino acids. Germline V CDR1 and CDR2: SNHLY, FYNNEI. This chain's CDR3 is CASSERGPGQAIF. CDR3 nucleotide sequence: TGTGCCAGCAGTGAACGGGGGCCGGGACAGGCTATCTTC.

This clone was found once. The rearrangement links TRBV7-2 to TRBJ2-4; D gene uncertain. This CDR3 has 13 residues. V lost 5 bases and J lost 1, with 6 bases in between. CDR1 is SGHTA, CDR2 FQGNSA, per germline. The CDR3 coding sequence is TGTGCCAGCAGCCAACGGGCCAAAAACATTCAGTACTTC. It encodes CASSQRAKNIQYF.

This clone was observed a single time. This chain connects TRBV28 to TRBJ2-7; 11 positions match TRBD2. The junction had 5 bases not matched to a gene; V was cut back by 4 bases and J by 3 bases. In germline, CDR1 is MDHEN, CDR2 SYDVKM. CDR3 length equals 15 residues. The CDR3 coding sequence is TGTGCCAGCAGTTCAACTAGCGGGGGCGTCTACGAGCAGTACTTC. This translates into CASSSTSGGVYEQYF.